This TCR beta chain was sequenced during a study of CD8 T cell repertoires and HIV-1 epitope variants (dated by TCRdb to the early 2020s). Regarding the research as a whole: Twenty-five peptides representing autologous and known Gag and Nef epitope variants were each used to stimulate T cells in separate culture wells. The control conditions were a CMV, EBV and flu peptide pool, the Ebola AY9 epitope as a negative control, and a well with no peptide. T cells were enriched with the EasySep Human T Cell Enrichment Kit and co-cultured with equal numbers of autologous T cell-negative cells as antigen-presenting cells. An aliquot of 1M T cells was saved as an uncultured baseline condition, separate from the approximately 80 T cell cultures. A total of 83 T cell cultures were run, with each culture condition performed in triplicate except for one peptide, which was performed in duplicate. Cultures were maintained for 9 to 11 days in IMDM with gentamicin, and half-media changes adding IL-2, IL-7 and IL-15 were performed on days 3 and 7. The epitopes tested were three Gag epitope families plus Nef HW9 and YT9.

Study-wide findings and limitations: Nine antigen-specific TCR beta clonotypes were identified, of which over 5 appeared to be cross-reactive for autologous or known escape epitope variants. The assay could identify only TCR beta chains and pointed to proliferation in response to antigen, not to T cell function or cytokine profile. Four to six clonotypes recognized the Nef KF9 family and one clonotype recognized the HW9 family, while no responses were seen to the TAALDMSHF plasma variant.

Sequencing of TCR beta CDR3 regions was performed at survey depth on the immunoSEQ platform. The QIAamp DNA micro kit was used to extract genomic DNA from every cultured and uncultured CD8+ T cell population. The study's own analysis went as follows. Any sample with under 5,000 productive reads was excluded, and this exclusion removed about 7% of the 75 cultures stimulated with HIV peptides. Sequences were trimmed to CDR3 by a MANAFEST web app, and nonproductive sequences, CDR3s under 5 amino acids, and sequences not starting with C or ending with F/W were removed. Clonotypes were classified as antigen-specific only if expansion was observed in at least 2 of 3 replicates versus the no-peptide control at FDR 0.01, only within one epitope family. A frequency at least fivefold higher than in wells stimulated with peptides from other epitope families was additionally required for specific clonotypes. TCRdb's version of the immuneACCESS table is confined to in-frame rearrangements and falls short of the full clone set. An unresolved V gene accounts for under half of the shortfall where checked; the remainder is of unknown origin. V and J calls and clone size are those listed in that table; D and trimming were worked out from the DNA. In all, the sample holds fewer than 5,500 clones, and more than 55% of those were seen once. Jointly, the top ten make up 39% of the sample.

The count of this clone is one. It lacks a known antigen. No base quality information exists; no much larger clone differs at one position. The EasySep Human CD8+ T Cell Enrichment Kit was used on day 10 to isolate CD8+ T cells from every culture. Source material: cultured CD8+ T cells derived from PBMCs. This clonotype was obtained from a male donor with HIV.

CDR3 sequence: CASSYSEGATNEKLFF. Here is the DNA: TGTGCCAGCAGTTACAGCGAGGGGGCAACTAATGAAAAACTGTTTTTT. Recombination joined TRBV6-5 with TRBJ1-4; TRBD1 could be the D gene, as 6 bases match. Looking up the germline V gene yields CDR1 MNHEY and CDR2 SVGAGI. The germline ends are 10 bases apart after V is trimmed by 2 bases and J by 0 bases. Taken from cysteine to phenylalanine, the CDR3 has 16 residues. CDR3 DNA is the only sequence kept; it has 48 bases, read in frame from the first base.